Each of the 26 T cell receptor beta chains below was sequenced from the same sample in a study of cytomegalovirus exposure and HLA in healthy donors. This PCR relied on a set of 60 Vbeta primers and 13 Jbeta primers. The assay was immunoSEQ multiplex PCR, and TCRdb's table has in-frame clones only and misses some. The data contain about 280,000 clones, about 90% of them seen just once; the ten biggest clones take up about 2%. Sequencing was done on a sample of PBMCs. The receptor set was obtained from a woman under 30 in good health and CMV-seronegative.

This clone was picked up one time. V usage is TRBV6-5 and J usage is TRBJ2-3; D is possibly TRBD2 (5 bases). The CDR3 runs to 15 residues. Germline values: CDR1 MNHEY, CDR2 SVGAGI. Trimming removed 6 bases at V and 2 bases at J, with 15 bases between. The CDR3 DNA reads TGTGCCAGCAGGTCAGCTCTAGCCACCACAGATACGCAGTATTTT. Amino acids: CASRSALATTDTQYF.

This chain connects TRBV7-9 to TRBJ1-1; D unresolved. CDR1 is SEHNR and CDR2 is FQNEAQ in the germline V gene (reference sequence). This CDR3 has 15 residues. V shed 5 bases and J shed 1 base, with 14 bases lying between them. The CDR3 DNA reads TGTGCCAGCAGCCGATCAGCTAGCCCGAACACTGAAGCTTTCTTT. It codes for CASSRSASPNTEAFF.

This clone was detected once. CDR3: CASSYRDRSNYGYTF. In DNA, the CDR3 is TGTGCCAGCAGCTACCGGGACAGATCTAACTATGGCTACACCTTC. The V call is TRBV5-5, the J call TRBJ1-2; 7 bases are a match to TRBD1. This CDR3 is built from 15 residues. J lost 0 bases, V lost 3 bases, and 5 bases had no gene match. Germline V gene lookup returns CDR1 SGHKS and CDR2 YYEKEE (reference sequence).

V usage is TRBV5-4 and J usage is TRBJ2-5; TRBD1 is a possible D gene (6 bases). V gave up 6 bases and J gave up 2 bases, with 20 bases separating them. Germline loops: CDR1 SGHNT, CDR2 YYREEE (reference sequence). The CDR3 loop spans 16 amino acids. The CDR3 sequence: CASTQFQGLGQETQYF. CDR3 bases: TGTGCCAGCACCCAATTCCAGGGGCTGGGACAAGAGACCCAGTACTTC.

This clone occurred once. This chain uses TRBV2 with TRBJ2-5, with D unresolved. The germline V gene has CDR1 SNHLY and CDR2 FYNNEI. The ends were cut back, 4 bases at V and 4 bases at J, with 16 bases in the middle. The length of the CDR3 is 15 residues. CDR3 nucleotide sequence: TGTGCCAGCAGTGCTTGGGTCTCCCGAGGAGAGACCCAGTACTTC. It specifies CASSAWVSRGETQYF.

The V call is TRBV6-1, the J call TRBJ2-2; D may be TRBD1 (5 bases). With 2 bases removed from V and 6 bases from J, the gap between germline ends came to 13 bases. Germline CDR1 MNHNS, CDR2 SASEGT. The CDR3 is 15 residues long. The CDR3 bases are TGTGCCAGCAGTGAATTGTACAGGTCGGCCGGGGAGCTGTTTTTT. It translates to CASSELYRSAGELFF.

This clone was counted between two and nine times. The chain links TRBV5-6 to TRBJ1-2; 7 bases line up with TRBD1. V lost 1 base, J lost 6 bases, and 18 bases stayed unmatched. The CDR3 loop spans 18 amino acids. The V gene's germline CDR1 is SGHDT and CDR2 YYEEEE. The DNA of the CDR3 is TGTGCCAGCAGCTTGTCCCGGACCGGGACAGCCCTCCGGGATGGCTACACCTTC. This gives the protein CASSLSRTGTALRDGYTF.

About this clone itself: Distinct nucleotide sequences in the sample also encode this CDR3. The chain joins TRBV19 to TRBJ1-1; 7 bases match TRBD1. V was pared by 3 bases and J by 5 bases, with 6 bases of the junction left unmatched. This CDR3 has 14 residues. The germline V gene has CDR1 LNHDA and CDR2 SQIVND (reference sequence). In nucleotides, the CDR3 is TGTGCCAGTAGTATTTCAGGGGGGAGGACTGAAGCTTTCTTT. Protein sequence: CASSISGGRTEAFF.

CDR3 amino acids: CASSLDRKFVYEQYF. DNA for the CDR3: TGTGCCAGCAGTTTAGACAGAAAGTTTGTCTACGAGCAGTACTTC. The chain links TRBV2 to TRBJ2-7, with D perhaps matching TRBD1 (5 bases). The CDR3 extends over 15 amino acids. With 5 bases removed from V and 3 bases from J, the gap between germline ends came to 17 bases. Germline assignment: CDR1 SNHLY and CDR2 FYNNEI.

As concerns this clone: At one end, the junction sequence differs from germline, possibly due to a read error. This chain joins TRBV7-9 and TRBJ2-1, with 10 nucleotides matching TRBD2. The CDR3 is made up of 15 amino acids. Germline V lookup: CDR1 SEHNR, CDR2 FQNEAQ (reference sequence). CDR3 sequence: CSSSLTSGEENEQFF. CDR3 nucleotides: TGTTCCAGCAGCTTAACTAGCGGGGAGGAAAATGAGCAGTTCTTC.

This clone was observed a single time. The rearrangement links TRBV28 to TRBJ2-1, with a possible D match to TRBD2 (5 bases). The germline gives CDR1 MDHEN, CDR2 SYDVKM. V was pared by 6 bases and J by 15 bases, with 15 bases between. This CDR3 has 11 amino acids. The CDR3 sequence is CASRLPGKLFF. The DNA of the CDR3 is TGTGCCAGCAGGCTTCCGGGAAAGCTGTTCTTC.

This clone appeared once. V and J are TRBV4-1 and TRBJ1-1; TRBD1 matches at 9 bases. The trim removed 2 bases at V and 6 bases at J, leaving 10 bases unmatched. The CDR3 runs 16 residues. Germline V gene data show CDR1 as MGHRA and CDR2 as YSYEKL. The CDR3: CASSQNRGLVSPEAFF. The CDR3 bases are TGCGCCAGCAGCCAAAACAGGGGGCTGGTTAGTCCTGAAGCTTTCTTT.

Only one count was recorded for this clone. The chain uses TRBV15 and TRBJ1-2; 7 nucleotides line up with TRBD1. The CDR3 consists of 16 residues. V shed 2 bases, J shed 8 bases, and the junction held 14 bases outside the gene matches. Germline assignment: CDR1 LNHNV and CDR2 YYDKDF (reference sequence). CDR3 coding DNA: TGTGCCACCAGCAGACAAAGAAGAGGGGGCCCGGGCGGCTACACCTTC. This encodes CATSRQRRGGPGGYTF.

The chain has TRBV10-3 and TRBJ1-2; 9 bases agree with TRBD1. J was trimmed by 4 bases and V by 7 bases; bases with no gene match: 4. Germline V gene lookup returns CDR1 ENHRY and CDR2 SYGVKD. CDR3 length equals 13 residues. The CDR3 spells CAITRDRAYGYTF. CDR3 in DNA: TGTGCCATCACCCGGGACAGGGCCTATGGCTACACCTTC.

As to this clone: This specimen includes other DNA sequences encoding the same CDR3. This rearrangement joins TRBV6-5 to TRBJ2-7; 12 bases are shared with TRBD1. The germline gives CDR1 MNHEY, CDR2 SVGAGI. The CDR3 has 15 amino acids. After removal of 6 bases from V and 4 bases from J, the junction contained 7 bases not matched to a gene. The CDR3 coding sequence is TGTGCCAGCAGCTACAGGGGACAGGGGGCTTACGAGCAGTACTTC. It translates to CASSYRGQGAYEQYF.

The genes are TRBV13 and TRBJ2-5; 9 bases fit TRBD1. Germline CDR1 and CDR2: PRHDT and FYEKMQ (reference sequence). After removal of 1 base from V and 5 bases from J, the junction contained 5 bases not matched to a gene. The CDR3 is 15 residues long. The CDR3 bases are TGTGCCAGCAGCTTAGAGGACAGGGGAGTCGAGACCCAGTACTTC. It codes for CASSLEDRGVETQYF.

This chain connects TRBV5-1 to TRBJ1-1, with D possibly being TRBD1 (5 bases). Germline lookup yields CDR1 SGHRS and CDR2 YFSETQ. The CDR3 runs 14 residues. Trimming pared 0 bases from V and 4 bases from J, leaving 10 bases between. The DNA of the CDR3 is TGCGCCAGCAGCTTGGGTGGGGGGGGCACTGAAGCTTTCTTT. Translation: CASSLGGGGTEAFF.

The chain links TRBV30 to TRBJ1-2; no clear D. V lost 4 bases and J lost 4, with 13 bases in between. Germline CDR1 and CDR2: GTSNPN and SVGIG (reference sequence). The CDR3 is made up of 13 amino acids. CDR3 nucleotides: TGTGCCTGGATTCCGACCGAGGTCTATGGCTACACCTTC. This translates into CAWIPTEVYGYTF.

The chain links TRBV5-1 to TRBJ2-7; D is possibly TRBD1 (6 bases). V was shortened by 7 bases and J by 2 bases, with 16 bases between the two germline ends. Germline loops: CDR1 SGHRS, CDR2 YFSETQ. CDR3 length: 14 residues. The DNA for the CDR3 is TGCGCCAGCGGGAAACAGGGATCGACCTACGAGCAGTACTTC. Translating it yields CASGKQGSTYEQYF. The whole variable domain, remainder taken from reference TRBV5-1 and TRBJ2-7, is KAGVTQTPRYLIKTRGQQVTLSCSPISGHRSVSWYQQTPGQGLQFLFEYFSETQRNKGNFPGRFSGRQFSNSRSEMNVSTLELGDSALYLCASGKQGSTYEQYFGPGTRLTVT.

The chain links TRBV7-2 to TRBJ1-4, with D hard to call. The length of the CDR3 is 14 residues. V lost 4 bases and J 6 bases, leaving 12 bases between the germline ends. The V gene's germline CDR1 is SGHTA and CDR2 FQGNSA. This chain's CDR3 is CASSSRYVDEKLFF. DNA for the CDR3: TGTGCCAGCAGCTCCAGATATGTCGATGAAAAACTGTTTTTT.

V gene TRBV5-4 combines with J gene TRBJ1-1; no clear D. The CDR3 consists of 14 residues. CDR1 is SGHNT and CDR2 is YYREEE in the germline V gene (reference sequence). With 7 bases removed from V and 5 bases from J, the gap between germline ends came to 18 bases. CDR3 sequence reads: CASPDLNWETEAFF. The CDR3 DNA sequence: TGTGCCAGCCCCGATCTTAACTGGGAGACTGAAGCTTTCTTT.

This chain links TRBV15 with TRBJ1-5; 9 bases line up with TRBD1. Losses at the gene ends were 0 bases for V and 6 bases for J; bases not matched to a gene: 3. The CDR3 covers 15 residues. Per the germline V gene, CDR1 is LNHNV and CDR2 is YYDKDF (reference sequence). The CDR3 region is CATSRDTGGSQPQHF. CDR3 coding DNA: TGTGCCACCAGCAGAGATACAGGGGGCAGTCAGCCCCAGCATTTT.

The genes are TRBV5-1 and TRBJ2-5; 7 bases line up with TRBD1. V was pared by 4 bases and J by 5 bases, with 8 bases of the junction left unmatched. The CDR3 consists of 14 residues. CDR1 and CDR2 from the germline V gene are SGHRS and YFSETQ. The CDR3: CASSVRTGVETQYF. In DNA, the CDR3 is TGCGCCAGCAGCGTACGAACAGGGGTCGAGACCCAGTACTTC.

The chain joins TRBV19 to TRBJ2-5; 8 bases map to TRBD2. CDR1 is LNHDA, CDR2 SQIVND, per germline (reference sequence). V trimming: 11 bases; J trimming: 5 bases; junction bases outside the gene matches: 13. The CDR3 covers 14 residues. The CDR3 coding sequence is TGTGCCTCAACCGGCGGGGGGCTAGGCGAGACCCAGTACTTC. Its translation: CASTGGGLGETQYF.

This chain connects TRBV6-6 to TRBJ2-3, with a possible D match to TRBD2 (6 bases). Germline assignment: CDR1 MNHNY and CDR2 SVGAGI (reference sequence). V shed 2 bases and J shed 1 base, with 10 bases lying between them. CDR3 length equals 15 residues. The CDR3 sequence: CASSYVRGGTDTQYF. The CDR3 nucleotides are TGTGCCAGCAGTTACGTGCGGGGTGGCACAGATACGCAGTATTTT.

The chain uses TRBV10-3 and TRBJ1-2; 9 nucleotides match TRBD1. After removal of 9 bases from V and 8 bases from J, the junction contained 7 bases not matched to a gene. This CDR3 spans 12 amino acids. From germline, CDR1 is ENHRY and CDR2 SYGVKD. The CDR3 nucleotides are TGTGCCATTCTCGACAGGGGGGACGGCTACACCTTC. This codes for CAILDRGDGYTF.